This T cell receptor beta chain was identified in a study of T cells in localized non-small cell lung cancer. Whole-study results and caveats: Researchers found a median approximately 55 of the top 100 tumor clones in adjacent lung. Highest T cell clonality was seen in uninvolved adjacent lung, surpassing that measured in tumor. A higher density of T cells in blood coincided with extended overall survival.

V was cut by 5 bases and J by 0 bases, with 20 bases left in between. The CDR3 contains 19 residues. Looked up from germline, CDR1 is MDHEN and CDR2 is SYDVKM. This clone was observed a single time. Its antigen is unknown. Assay used: immunoSEQ multiplex PCR; TCRdb lists only in-frame clones, some missing. This table holds 35,000 to 40,000 clones, approximately 84% found once. This clonotype was sampled from a man aged 35 to 70 with stage I lung adenocarcinoma. This material consisted of peripheral blood, taken before any cancer treatment. This chain joins TRBV28 and TRBJ2-6; D might be TRBD1 (6 bases). The CDR3 DNA is TGTGCCAGCAGTCCCATCGACAGGCTCTTTAGCTCTGGGGCCAACGTCCTGACTTTC. The encoded protein is CASSPIDRLFSSGANVLTF.